The 9 T cell receptor beta chains in this list originate from one sample, sequenced in a study of blood T cells in healthy people across ages. Through a sample-barcoded 5' primer and a J-beta primer mix, a second PCR was run for about 7 to 12 cycles. TCRdb reprocessed the 5' RACE reads via MiXCR and lists one record per CDR3 protein. The table has fewer than 800,000 distinct CDR3 sequences, around 45% seen once. Sample: blood. The receptors come from a woman aged 55-70 years in good health.

CDR3 amino acids: CAWTGHRYGYTF. The CDR3 nucleotides read TGTGCCTGGACTGGACACCGCTATGGCTACACCTTC. V and J are TRBV30 and TRBJ1-2; D might be TRBD1 (5 bases). In germline, CDR1 is GTSNPN, CDR2 SVGIG (reference sequence). The CDR3 spans 12 residues. The V end lost 4 bases, the J end lost 4 bases, and 10 bases lay between the germline ends.

The chain employs TRBV7-9 and TRBJ1-2, with 7 bases matching TRBD1. This CDR3 contains 17 residues. With V trimmed by 4 bases and J by 0 bases, 11 bases remained unmatched. Germline values: CDR1 SEHNR, CDR2 FQNEAQ (reference sequence). CDR3 sequence: CASSSPGTALANYGYTF. The CDR3 region has the DNA TGTGCCAGCAGCTCACCCGGGACAGCTCTAGCTAACTATGGCTACACCTTC.

This chain joins TRBV6-1 and TRBJ2-1; D is ambiguous. The J call may be wrong; the DNA end is better matched by TRBJ2-7. The CDR3 runs to 11 residues. Per germline, CDR1 MNHNS and CDR2 SASEGT. DNA of the CDR3: TGTGCCAGCAAACGGAACAATGAGCAGTACTTC. Its translation is CASKRNNEQYF.

This clonotype appeared once. This chain uses TRBV6-2 or TRBV6-3 with TRBJ1-5; TRBD1 matches at 7 bases. V shed 7 bases, J shed 5 bases, and the junction held 8 bases outside the gene matches. Per germline, CDR1 MNHEY and CDR2 SVGEGT. The CDR3 runs 14 residues. The DNA for the CDR3 is TGTGCCAGCAACGACAGGGTTTGGGATCAGCCCCAGCATTTT. Protein: CASNDRVWDQPQHF.

The chain combines TRBV4-2 with TRBJ2-1; D remains unclear. CDR1 and CDR2 (germline): LGHNA, YNFKEQ. The CDR3 consists of 16 residues. V lost 4 bases and J 1 base, leaving 14 bases between the germline ends. CDR3 coding DNA: TGTGCCAGCAGCCGCCAGACGGCTATTTCCTACAATGAGCAGTTCTTC. Its translation: CASSRQTAISYNEQFF.

The sample holds a few counts of this clonotype. The chain links TRBV7-2 to TRBJ2-5, with unresolved D. TRBJ2-7 matches the DNA end more closely, so the J call is doubtful. The CDR3 runs 14 residues. Germline V gene sequence: CDR1 SGHTA, CDR2 FQGNSA. For the CDR3, the DNA is TGTGCCAGCAGCTTAAGACGGTCCCTGTACGAGCAGTACTTC. Translating it yields CASSLRRSLYEQYF.

V is TRBV7-9 and J is TRBJ1-5, with D unresolved. Germline loops: CDR1 SEHNR, CDR2 FQNEAQ (reference sequence). The CDR3 has 17 amino acids. With 0 bases removed from V and 5 bases from J, the gap between germline ends came to 17 bases. As DNA, the CDR3 is TGTGCCAGCAGCTTAGCGACCGGAATGGACGTCCATCAGCCCCAGCATTTT. Amino acid sequence: CASSLATGMDVHQPQHF. Full variable domain (outside the CDR3, taken from reference TRBV7-9 and TRBJ1-5): DTGVSQNPRHKITKRGQNVTFRCDPISEHNRLYWYRQTLGQGPEFLTYFQNEAQLEKSRLLSDRFSAERPKGSFSTLEIQRTEQGDSAMYLCASSLATGMDVHQPQHFGDGTRLSIL.

The rearrangement joins TRBV2 to TRBJ2-4; the match to TRBD1 covers 9 bases. This CDR3 comprises 15 residues. Trimming cost V 7 bases and J 5 bases; bases outside gene matches: 9. CDR1 is SNHLY and CDR2 is FYNNEI in the germline V gene. The CDR3 DNA sequence: TGTGCCAGCATATCCGGGACAGGGAGGCAAAACATTCAGTACTTC. Its protein is CASISGTGRQNIQYF.

This clonotype has just a few counts. The rearrangement links TRBV20-1 to TRBJ2-5; TRBD2 aligns across 7 bases. The CDR3 length is 15 residues. Trimming cost V 3 bases and J 2 bases; bases outside gene matches: 9. Looked up from germline, CDR1 is DFQATT and CDR2 is SNEGSKA (reference sequence). The CDR3 reads CSASISGKKQETQYF. The CDR3 DNA follows: TGCAGTGCTAGTATCAGCGGGAAAAAACAAGAGACCCAGTACTTC.